Reported below is one T cell receptor beta chain. This entry comes from a study of CD8+ T cells in alopecia areata. Study background: A 6-month off-drug phase came after tofacitinib, which had lasted 6 to 18 months.

As the sequencing template, cDNA was produced by extracting RNA and reverse transcribing it. Sequenced by immunoSEQ multiplex PCR; TCRdb stores in-frame clones only, minus some. The table lists 100,000 to 150,000 clones, around 49% of them singletons. Alopecia areata patients provided lesional scalp punch biopsies and peripheral blood. Trimming removed 4 bases from V and 3 bases from J, with 9 bases in between. The CDR3 consists of 14 residues. The germline V gene encodes CDR1 MNHEY and CDR2 SVGAGI. The material was CD8+ T cells sorted from blood, obtained at week 0. The TCR originated in a human donor with alopecia areata. J is TRBJ1-4 and V is TRBV6-5, with D hard to call. DNA for the CDR3: TGTGCCAGCAGTTTTAGCAGTTCTAATGAAAAACTGTTTTTT. This encodes CASSFSSSNEKLFF.